Listed below are T cell receptor beta chains from one sample, sequenced in a study of blood T cells in healthy people across ages. Each CDR3 protein gets one entry after TCRdb re-called the 5' RACE reads with MiXCR. The repertoire holds 1.5 million to 1.9 million distinct CDR3 sequences, with about 42% as singletons. The sample comprised blood. These receptors were collected from a woman younger than 35 in good health. Both conserved end residues are part of each CDR3. A D gene is named only where the DNA matches it firmly. Clone size appears in some rows only: once, few, many, or a class for an expanded clone.

D gene: -
clone size: few
V gene: TRBV5-1
CDR3 length: 13
J gene: TRBJ1-1
CDR3 protein: CASGAGGDTEAFF
CDR3 DNA: TGCGCCAGCGGGGCAGGAGGGGACACTGAAGCTTTCTTT

D gene: -
clone size: -
V gene: TRBV29-1
CDR3 length: 14
J gene: TRBJ2-1
CDR3 protein: CSVELGSPYNEQFF
CDR3 DNA: TGCAGCGTTGAGTTGGGGAGCCCCTACAATGAGCAGTTCTTC

D gene: TRBD2
clone size: few
V gene: TRBV20-1
CDR3 length: 16
J gene: TRBJ2-1
CDR3 protein: CSAREGFWGRNNEQFF
CDR3 DNA: TGCAGTGCCCGGGAGGGTTTTTGGGGCAGGAACAATGAGCAGTTCTTC

D gene: -
clone size: -
V gene: TRBV25-1
CDR3 length: 14
J gene: TRBJ1-2
CDR3 protein: CASKPGGVYDGYTF
CDR3 DNA: TGTGCCAGCAAACCGGGGGGGGTTTATGATGGCTACACCTTC

D gene: -
clone size: -
V gene: TRBV27
CDR3 length: 13
J gene: TRBJ2-7
CDR3 protein: CASSFEGVNEQYF
CDR3 DNA: TGTGCCAGCAGTTTTGAGGGGGTAAACGAGCAGTACTTC

D gene: -
clone size: -
V gene: TRBV18
CDR3 length: 13
J gene: TRBJ1-1
CDR3 protein: CASSPVSRTEAFF
CDR3 DNA: TGTGCCAGCTCACCAGTATCCAGGACTGAAGCTTTCTTT

D gene: -
clone size: few
V gene: TRBV9
CDR3 length: 15
J gene: TRBJ1-2
CDR3 protein: CASSATGPQRRGYTF
CDR3 DNA: TGTGCCAGCAGCGCGACGGGACCTCAGAGGCGTGGCTACACCTTC

D gene: -
clone size: -
V gene: TRBV5-1
CDR3 length: 16
J gene: TRBJ2-6
CDR3 protein: CATAPLGSSGANVLTF
CDR3 DNA: TGCGCCACCGCACCACTGGGTAGCTCTGGGGCCAACGTCCTGACTTTC

D gene: -
clone size: few
V gene: TRBV20-1
CDR3 length: 16
J gene: TRBJ2-1
CDR3 protein: CSARGGRPPSYNEQFF
CDR3 DNA: TGCAGTGCTAGAGGTGGGAGGCCCCCGTCCTACAATGAGCAGTTCTTC

D gene: -
clone size: few
V gene: TRBV6-5
CDR3 length: 14
J gene: TRBJ2-7
CDR3 protein: CASSRRVRDHGQYF
CDR3 DNA: TGTGCCAGCAGTCGTAGGGTCAGGGACCACGGGCAGTACTTC

D gene: TRBD1
clone size: few
V gene: TRBV24-1
CDR3 length: 16
J gene: TRBJ2-2
CDR3 protein: CATSDPGTVNTGELFF
CDR3 DNA: TGTGCCACCAGTGACCCCGGGACAGTAAACACCGGGGAGCTGTTTTTT

D gene: TRBD2
clone size: -
V gene: TRBV6-2/TRBV6-3
CDR3 length: 13
J gene: TRBJ2-5
CDR3 protein: CASSRGTRNEQYF
CDR3 DNA: TGTGCCAGCAGTCGCGGGACTAGAAATGAGCAGTACTTC

D gene: -
clone size: -
V gene: TRBV11-2
CDR3 length: 19
J gene: TRBJ2-6
CDR3 protein: CASSLDRGGLGSGANVLTF
CDR3 DNA: TGTGCCAGCAGCTTAGATCGGGGCGGCCTCGGCTCTGGGGCCAACGTCCTGACTTTC

D gene: TRBD2
clone size: -
V gene: TRBV27
CDR3 length: 15
J gene: TRBJ2-1
CDR3 protein: CASRPTGLSGGEQFF
CDR3 DNA: TGTGCCAGTAGACCCACGGGCTTGAGCGGGGGTGAGCAGTTCTTC

D gene: -
clone size: -
V gene: TRBV6-5
CDR3 length: 15
J gene: TRBJ2-3
CDR3 protein: CASSYSSGVGTTQYF
CDR3 DNA: TGTGCCAGCAGTTACAGTAGTGGAGTCGGTACTACGCAGTATTTT

D gene: TRBD1
clone size: few
V gene: TRBV5-1
CDR3 length: 14
J gene: TRBJ1-1
CDR3 protein: CASGPGGEWTEAFF
CDR3 DNA: TGCGCCAGCGGGCCAGGGGGAGAGTGGACTGAAGCTTTCTTT

D gene: TRBD1
clone size: -
V gene: TRBV6-6
CDR3 length: 14
J gene: TRBJ1-5
CDR3 protein: CASSSDRVNQPQHF
CDR3 DNA: TGTGCCAGCAGTTCTGACAGGGTCAATCAGCCCCAGCATTTT

D gene: TRBD1
clone size: -
V gene: TRBV7-3
CDR3 length: 15
J gene: TRBJ2-7
CDR3 protein: CASSLTRDRTYEQYF
CDR3 DNA: TGTGCCAGCAGCTTAACCCGGGACAGAACCTACGAGCAGTACTTC

D gene: TRBD1
clone size: -
V gene: TRBV29-1
CDR3 length: 13
J gene: TRBJ2-5
CDR3 protein: CSTGRDRGETQYF
CDR3 DNA: TGCAGCACAGGCCGGGACAGGGGTGAGACCCAGTACTTC

D gene: -
clone size: few
V gene: TRBV20-1
CDR3 length: 13
J gene: TRBJ1-2
CDR3 protein: CSAREDSSGGYTF
CDR3 DNA: TGCAGTGCTAGAGAAGACAGCTCTGGTGGCTACACCTTC

D gene: -
clone size: few
V gene: TRBV27
CDR3 length: 14
J gene: TRBJ2-5
CDR3 protein: CASSLSRAVETQYF
CDR3 DNA: TGTGCCAGCAGTTTATCGCGAGCGGTCGAGACCCAGTACTTC

D gene: -
clone size: -
V gene: TRBV27
CDR3 length: 15
J gene: TRBJ1-2
CDR3 protein: CASSPRGGGGYGYTF
CDR3 DNA: TGTGCCAGCAGTCCTCGGGGGGGCGGAGGCTATGGCTACACCTTC

D gene: -
clone size: -
V gene: TRBV10-3
CDR3 length: 14
J gene: TRBJ1-1
CDR3 protein: CAISESASNTEAFF
CDR3 DNA: TGTGCCATCAGTGAGTCGGCGTCGAACACTGAAGCTTTCTTT

D gene: -
clone size: many
V gene: TRBV7-2
CDR3 length: 15
J gene: TRBJ2-4
CDR3 protein: CASSLDVLAWDIQYF
CDR3 DNA: TGTGCCAGCAGCTTAGACGTCCTAGCTTGGGACATTCAGTACTTC

D gene: -
clone size: few
V gene: TRBV4-3
CDR3 length: 19
J gene: TRBJ2-1
CDR3 protein: CASRVGETGSGPSYNEQFF
CDR3 DNA: TGCGCCAGCAGGGTGGGGGAAACGGGGTCAGGGCCTTCCTACAATGAGCAGTTCTTC

D gene: -
clone size: -
V gene: TRBV29-1
CDR3 length: 14
J gene: TRBJ1-2
CDR3 protein: CSDKQGAFVHGYTF
CDR3 DNA: TGCAGCGACAAACAGGGTGCCTTTGTCCATGGCTACACCTTC

D gene: -
clone size: -
V gene: TRBV7-9
CDR3 length: 14
J gene: TRBJ1-2
CDR3 protein: CASSSKDKYYGYTF
CDR3 DNA: TGTGCCAGCAGCTCTAAAGACAAGTACTATGGCTACACCTTC

D gene: -
clone size: -
V gene: TRBV28
CDR3 length: 18
J gene: TRBJ2-3
CDR3 protein: CASSFPARGALRTDTQYF
CDR3 DNA: TGTGCCAGCAGTTTCCCCGCCCGAGGGGCTCTGCGCACAGATACGCAGTATTTT

D gene: -
clone size: -
V gene: TRBV21-1
CDR3 length: 16
J gene: TRBJ2-5
CDR3 protein: CASTRTLSTRGNEQYF
CDR3 DNA: TGTGCCAGCACCAGAACTTTGAGCACCCGAGGGAATGAGCAGTACTTC

D gene: TRBD1
clone size: few
V gene: TRBV10-3
CDR3 length: 18
J gene: TRBJ2-1
CDR3 protein: CAISGSGQGAKIYNEQFF
CDR3 DNA: TGTGCCATCAGTGGGTCGGGACAGGGGGCGAAGATCTACAATGAGCAGTTCTTC

D gene: -
clone size: -
V gene: TRBV13
CDR3 length: 15
J gene: TRBJ2-5
CDR3 protein: CASSLYLSQQETQYF
CDR3 DNA: TGTGCCAGCAGCTTGTATCTGTCACAGCAAGAGACCCAGTACTTC

D gene: TRBD1
clone size: few
V gene: TRBV20-1
CDR3 length: 13
J gene: TRBJ1-2
CDR3 protein: CSAPTGWDYGYTF
CDR3 DNA: TGCAGTGCTCCGACAGGGTGGGACTATGGCTACACCTTC

D gene: -
clone size: few
V gene: TRBV28
CDR3 length: 15
J gene: TRBJ1-1
CDR3 protein: CASSFRGQLNTEAFF
CDR3 DNA: TGTGCCAGCAGTTTCCGGGGGCAGTTGAACACTGAAGCTTTCTTT

D gene: -
clone size: few
V gene: TRBV4-3
CDR3 length: 15
J gene: TRBJ2-7
CDR3 protein: CASSQDAGRYYEQYF
CDR3 DNA: TGCGCCAGCAGCCAAGATGCAGGAAGGTACTACGAGCAGTACTTC

D gene: -
clone size: once
V gene: TRBV27
CDR3 length: 13
J gene: TRBJ1-1
CDR3 protein: CASRPIGDLEAFF
CDR3 DNA: TGTGCCAGCAGGCCCATCGGGGACCTTGAAGCTTTCTTT

D gene: TRBD2
clone size: once
V gene: TRBV11-2
CDR3 length: 15
J gene: TRBJ2-2
CDR3 protein: CASSSKRERNGELFF
CDR3 DNA: TGTGCCAGCAGCTCAAAGCGGGAGAGGAACGGGGAGCTGTTTTTT

D gene: -
clone size: -
V gene: TRBV10-2
CDR3 length: 16
J gene: TRBJ1-1
CDR3 protein: CASRRERSGKNTEAFF
CDR3 DNA: TGCGCCAGCAGGAGGGAGAGGTCAGGGAAGAACACTGAAGCTTTCTTT

D gene: -
clone size: -
V gene: TRBV5-5
CDR3 length: 16
J gene: TRBJ2-3
CDR3 protein: CANSLLRDRALDTQYF
CDR3 DNA: TGTGCCAACAGCTTGCTCCGGGACCGCGCCTTAGATACGCAGTATTTT

D gene: -
clone size: -
V gene: TRBV20-1
CDR3 length: 12
J gene: TRBJ2-3
CDR3 protein: CSARGGWDTQYF
CDR3 DNA: TGCAGTGCTAGGGGAGGATGGGATACGCAGTATTTT

D gene: TRBD1
clone size: few
V gene: TRBV7-9
CDR3 length: 16
J gene: TRBJ1-1
CDR3 protein: CASSQLRDRVNTEAFF
CDR3 DNA: TGTGCCAGCAGCCAACTCCGGGACAGGGTGAACACTGAAGCTTTCTTT

D gene: TRBD2
clone size: few
V gene: TRBV9
CDR3 length: 16
J gene: TRBJ2-7
CDR3 protein: CASSVGGLAGPYEQYF
CDR3 DNA: TGTGCCAGCAGCGTAGGAGGACTAGCGGGACCCTACGAGCAGTACTTC

D gene: -
clone size: many
V gene: TRBV7-2
CDR3 length: 14
J gene: TRBJ2-5
CDR3 protein: CASSLRGTTETQYF
CDR3 DNA: TGTGCCAGCAGTCTAAGGGGGACAACAGAGACCCAGTACTTC

D gene: TRBD1
clone size: few
V gene: TRBV20-1
CDR3 length: 11
J gene: TRBJ1-2
CDR3 protein: CSAKPGGGYTF
CDR3 DNA: TGCAGTGCCAAGCCAGGGGGTGGCTACACCTTC

D gene: -
clone size: -
V gene: TRBV7-2
CDR3 length: 14
J gene: TRBJ1-1
CDR3 protein: CASRLQGAITEAFF
CDR3 DNA: TGTGCCAGCAGATTACAGGGAGCAATCACTGAAGCTTTCTTT

D gene: TRBD1
clone size: -
V gene: TRBV16
CDR3 length: 15
J gene: TRBJ2-1
CDR3 protein: CASSQKLGQGGEQFF
CDR3 DNA: TGTGCCAGCAGCCAAAAATTGGGACAGGGAGGTGAGCAGTTCTTC

D gene: -
clone size: -
V gene: TRBV5-4
CDR3 length: 14
J gene: TRBJ2-5
CDR3 protein: CASSFGSGQETQYF
CDR3 DNA: TGTGCCAGCAGCTTCGGGTCAGGGCAAGAGACCCAGTACTTC

D gene: TRBD1
clone size: -
V gene: TRBV29-1
CDR3 length: 12
J gene: TRBJ2-5
CDR3 protein: CRAGTGRETQYF
CDR3 DNA: TGCAGAGCCGGGACAGGGAGAGAGACCCAGTACTTC

D gene: -
clone size: -
V gene: TRBV24-1
CDR3 length: 11
J gene: TRBJ2-2
CDR3 protein: CATKMAGELFF
CDR3 DNA: TGTGCCACCAAGATGGCCGGGGAGCTGTTTTTT

D gene: TRBD1
clone size: few
V gene: TRBV7-8
CDR3 length: 14
J gene: TRBJ2-5
CDR3 protein: CASSPRDRKETQYF
CDR3 DNA: TGTGCCAGCAGCCCCCGGGACAGAAAAGAGACCCAGTACTTC